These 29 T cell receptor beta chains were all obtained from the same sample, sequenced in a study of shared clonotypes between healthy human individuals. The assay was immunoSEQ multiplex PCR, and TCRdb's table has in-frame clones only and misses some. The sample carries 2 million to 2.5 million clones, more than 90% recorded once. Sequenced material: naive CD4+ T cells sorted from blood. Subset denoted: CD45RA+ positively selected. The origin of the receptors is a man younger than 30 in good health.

CDR3 in amino acids: CAWSVGLAGVKDTQYF. DNA for the CDR3: TGTGCCTGGAGTGTAGGGCTAGCGGGGGTAAAAGATACGCAGTATTTT. The chain has TRBV30 and TRBJ2-3, with 10 bases fitting TRBD2. The CDR3 is made up of 16 amino acids. Germline V gene sequence: CDR1 GTSNPN, CDR2 SVGIG (reference sequence). Trimming at V came to 0 bases and at J to 5 bases, leaving 8 bases not matched to a gene.

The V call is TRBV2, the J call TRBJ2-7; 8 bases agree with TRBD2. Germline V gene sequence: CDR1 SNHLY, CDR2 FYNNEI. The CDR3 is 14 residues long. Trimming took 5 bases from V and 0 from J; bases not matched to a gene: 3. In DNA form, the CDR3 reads TGTGCCAGCAGTCCAGCGGGAGTCTCCTACGAGCAGTACTTC. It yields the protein CASSPAGVSYEQYF.

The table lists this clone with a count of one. The CDR3 DNA reads as TGTGCCATCAGGGGTGGGGGAGAATCACCCCTCCACTTT. Protein: CAIRGGGESPLHF. The J gene is TRBJ1-6, the V gene TRBV10-3, with TRBD1 as a possible D gene (5 bases). Trimming stripped 6 bases from V and 10 bases from J, with 13 bases between. CDR3 length: 13 residues. Germline V gene lookup returns CDR1 ENHRY and CDR2 SYGVKD.

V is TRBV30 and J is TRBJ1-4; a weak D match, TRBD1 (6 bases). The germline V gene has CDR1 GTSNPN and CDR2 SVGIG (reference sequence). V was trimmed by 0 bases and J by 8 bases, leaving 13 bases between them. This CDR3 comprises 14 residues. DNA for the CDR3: TGTGCCTGGAGTGTGGGGGGGGCCTGGGAAAAACTGTTTTTT. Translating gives CAWSVGGAWEKLFF. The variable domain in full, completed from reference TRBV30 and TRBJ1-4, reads SQTIHQWPATLVQPVGSPLSLECTVEGTSNPNLYWYRQAAGRGLQLLFYSVGIGQISSEVPQNLSASRPQDRQFILSSKKLLLSDSGFYLCAWSVGGAWEKLFFGSGTQLSVL.

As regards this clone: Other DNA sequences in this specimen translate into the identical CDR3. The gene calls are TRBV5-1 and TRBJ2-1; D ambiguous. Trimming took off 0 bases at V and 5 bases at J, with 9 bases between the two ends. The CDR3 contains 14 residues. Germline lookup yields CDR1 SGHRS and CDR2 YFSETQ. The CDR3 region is CASSLEGPNNEQFF. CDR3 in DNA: TGCGCCAGCAGCTTGGAGGGCCCGAACAATGAGCAGTTCTTC.

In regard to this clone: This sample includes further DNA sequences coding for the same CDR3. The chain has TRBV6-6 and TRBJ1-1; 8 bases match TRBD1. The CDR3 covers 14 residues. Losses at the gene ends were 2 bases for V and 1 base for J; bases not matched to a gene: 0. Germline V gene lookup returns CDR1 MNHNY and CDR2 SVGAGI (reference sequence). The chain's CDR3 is CASSYDRGNTEAFF. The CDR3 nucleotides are TGTGCCAGCAGTTACGACAGGGGGAACACTGAAGCTTTCTTT.

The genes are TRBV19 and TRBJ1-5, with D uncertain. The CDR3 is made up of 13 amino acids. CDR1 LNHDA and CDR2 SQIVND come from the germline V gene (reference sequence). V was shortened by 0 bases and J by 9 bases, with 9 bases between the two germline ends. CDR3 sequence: CASSIDWGSPQHF. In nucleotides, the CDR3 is TGTGCCAGTAGTATAGATTGGGGATCGCCCCAGCATTTT.

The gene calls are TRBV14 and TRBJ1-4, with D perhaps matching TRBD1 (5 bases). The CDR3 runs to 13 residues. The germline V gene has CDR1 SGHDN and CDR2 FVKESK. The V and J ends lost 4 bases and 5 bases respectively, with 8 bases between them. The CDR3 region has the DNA TGTGCCAGCAGCCCCGGGGGAAATGAAAAACTGTTTTTT. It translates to CASSPGGNEKLFF.

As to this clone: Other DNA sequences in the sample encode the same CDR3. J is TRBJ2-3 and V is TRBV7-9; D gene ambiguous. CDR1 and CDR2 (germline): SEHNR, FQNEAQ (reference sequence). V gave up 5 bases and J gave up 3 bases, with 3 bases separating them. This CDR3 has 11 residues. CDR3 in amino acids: CASSPTDTQYF. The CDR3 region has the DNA TGTGCCAGCAGCCCTACAGATACGCAGTATTTT.

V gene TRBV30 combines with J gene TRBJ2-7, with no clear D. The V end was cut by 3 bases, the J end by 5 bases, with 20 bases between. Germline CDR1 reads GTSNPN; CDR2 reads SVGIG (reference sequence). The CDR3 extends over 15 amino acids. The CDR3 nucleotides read TGTGCCTGGAGCGCTGAGAGTCGCCCTCTCAACGAGCAGTACTTC. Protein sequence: CAWSAESRPLNEQYF.

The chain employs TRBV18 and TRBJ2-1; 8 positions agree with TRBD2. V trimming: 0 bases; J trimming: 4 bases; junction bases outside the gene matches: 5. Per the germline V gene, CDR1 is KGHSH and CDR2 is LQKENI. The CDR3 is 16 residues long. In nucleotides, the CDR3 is TGTGCCAGCTCACCACCGTTTACTAGCGGTTACAATGAGCAGTTCTTC. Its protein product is CASSPPFTSGYNEQFF.

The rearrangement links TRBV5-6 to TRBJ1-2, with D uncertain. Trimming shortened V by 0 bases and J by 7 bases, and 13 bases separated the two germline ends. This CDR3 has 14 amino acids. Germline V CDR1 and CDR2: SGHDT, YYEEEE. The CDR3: CASSLELGGFGYTF. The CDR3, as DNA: TGTGCCAGCAGCTTGGAACTCGGCGGCTTTGGCTACACCTTC.

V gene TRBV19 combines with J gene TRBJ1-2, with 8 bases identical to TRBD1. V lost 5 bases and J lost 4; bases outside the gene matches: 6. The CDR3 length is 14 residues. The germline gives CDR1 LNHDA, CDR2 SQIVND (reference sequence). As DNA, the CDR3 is TGTGCCAGTAGTGATGGACAGGGAACCTATGGCTACACCTTC. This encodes CASSDGQGTYGYTF.

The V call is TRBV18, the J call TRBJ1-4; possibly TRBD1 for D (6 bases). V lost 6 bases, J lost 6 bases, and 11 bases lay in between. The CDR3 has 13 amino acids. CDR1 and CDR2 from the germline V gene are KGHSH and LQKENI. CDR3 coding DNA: TGTGCCAGCTCTTGGGGGGCGGATGAAAAACTGTTTTTT. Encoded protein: CASSWGADEKLFF.

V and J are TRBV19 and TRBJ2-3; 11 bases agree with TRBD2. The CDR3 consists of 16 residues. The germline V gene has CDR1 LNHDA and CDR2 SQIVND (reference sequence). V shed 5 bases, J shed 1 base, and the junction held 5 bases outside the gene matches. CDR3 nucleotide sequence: TGTGCCAGTAGTGCCTGGACTAGCGGGCGCACAGATACGCAGTATTTT. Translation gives CASSAWTSGRTDTQYF.

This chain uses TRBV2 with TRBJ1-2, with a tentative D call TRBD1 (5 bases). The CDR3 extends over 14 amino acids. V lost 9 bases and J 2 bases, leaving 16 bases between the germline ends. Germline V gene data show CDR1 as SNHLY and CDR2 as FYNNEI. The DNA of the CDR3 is TGTGCCAGTACACCGACAGCTGGGAACTATGGCTACACCTTC. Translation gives CASTPTAGNYGYTF.

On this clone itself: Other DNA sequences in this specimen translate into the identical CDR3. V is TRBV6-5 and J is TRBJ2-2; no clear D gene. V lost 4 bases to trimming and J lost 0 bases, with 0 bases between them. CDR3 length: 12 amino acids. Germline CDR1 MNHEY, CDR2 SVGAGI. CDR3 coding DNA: TGTGCCAGCAGTTCGAACACCGGGGAGCTGTTTTTT. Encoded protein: CASSSNTGELFF.

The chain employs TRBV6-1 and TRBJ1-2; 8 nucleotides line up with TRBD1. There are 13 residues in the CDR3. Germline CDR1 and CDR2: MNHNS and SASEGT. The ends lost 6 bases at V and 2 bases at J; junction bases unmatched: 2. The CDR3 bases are TGTGCCAGCAGGGGACAGGCCAACTATGGCTACACCTTC. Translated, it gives CASRGQANYGYTF.

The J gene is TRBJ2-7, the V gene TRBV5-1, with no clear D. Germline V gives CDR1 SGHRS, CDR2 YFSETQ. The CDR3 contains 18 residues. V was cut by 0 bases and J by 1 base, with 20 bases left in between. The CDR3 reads CASSLAGWKGKGSYEQYF. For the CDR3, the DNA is TGCGCCAGCAGCTTGGCCGGATGGAAGGGAAAGGGTTCCTACGAGCAGTACTTC.

DNA for the CDR3: TGTGCCAGCAGTGAAAGGCCCGGGTGGGGTGAAAAACTGTTTTTT. Its translation: CASSERPGWGEKLFF. The chain employs TRBV6-1 and TRBJ1-4; D unclear. Deletions cut 2 bases from V and 7 bases from J, with 14 bases between. CDR3 length: 15 amino acids. The germline V gene encodes CDR1 MNHNS and CDR2 SASEGT.

The CDR3 bases are TGCGCCAGCAGCTTGGGGGGGCTTTACAATGAGCAGTTCTTC. It specifies CASSLGGLYNEQFF. The J gene is TRBJ2-1, the V gene TRBV5-1; TRBD1 might be the D (6 bases). Germline lookup yields CDR1 SGHRS and CDR2 YFSETQ. The CDR3 sequence is 14 residues long. Trimming stripped 0 bases from V and 4 bases from J, with 8 bases between.

The CDR3, as DNA: TGTGCCAGCAGTGCCCAGGGAGCTAATTCACCCCTCCACTTT. Protein product: CASSAQGANSPLHF. This sequence joins TRBV25-1 and TRBJ1-6; D perhaps matches TRBD1 (5 bases). The CDR3 totals 14 residues. The ends were cut back, 4 bases at V and 6 bases at J, with 10 bases in the middle. Germline lookup yields CDR1 MGHDK and CDR2 SYGVNS.

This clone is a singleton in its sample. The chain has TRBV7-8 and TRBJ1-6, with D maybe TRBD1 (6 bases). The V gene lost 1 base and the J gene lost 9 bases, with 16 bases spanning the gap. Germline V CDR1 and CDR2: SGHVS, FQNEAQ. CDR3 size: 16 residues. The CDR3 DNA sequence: TGTGCCAGCAGCTTAGGCCTCGGGGGGCTAGGTTCACCCCTCCACTTT. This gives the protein CASSLGLGGLGSPLHF. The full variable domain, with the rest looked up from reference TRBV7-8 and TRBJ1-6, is GAGVSQSPRYKVAKRGQDVALRCDPISGHVSLFWYQQALGQGPEFLTYFQNEAQLDKSGLPSDRFFAERPEGSVSTLKIQRTQQEDSAVYLCASSLGLGGLGSPLHFGNGTRLTVT.

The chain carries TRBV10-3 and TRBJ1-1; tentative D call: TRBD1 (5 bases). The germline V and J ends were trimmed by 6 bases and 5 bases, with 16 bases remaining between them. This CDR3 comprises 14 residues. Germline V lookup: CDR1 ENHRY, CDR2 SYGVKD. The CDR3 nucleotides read TGTGCCATCAGGAGGCCGGGGGTAGTTACTGAAGCTTTCTTT. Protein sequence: CAIRRPGVVTEAFF.

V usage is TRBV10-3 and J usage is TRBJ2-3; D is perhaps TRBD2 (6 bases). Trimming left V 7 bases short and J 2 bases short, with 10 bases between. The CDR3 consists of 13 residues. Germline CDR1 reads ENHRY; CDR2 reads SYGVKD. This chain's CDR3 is CAINGDFTDTQYF. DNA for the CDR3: TGTGCCATCAATGGGGACTTCACAGATACGCAGTATTTT.

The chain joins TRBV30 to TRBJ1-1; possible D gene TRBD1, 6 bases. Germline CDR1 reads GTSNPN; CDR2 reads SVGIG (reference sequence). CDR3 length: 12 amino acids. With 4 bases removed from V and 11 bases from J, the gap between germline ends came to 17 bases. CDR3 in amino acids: CAWKGGPLGAFF. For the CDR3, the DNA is TGTGCCTGGAAGGGGGGTCCCCTTGGTGCTTTCTTT.

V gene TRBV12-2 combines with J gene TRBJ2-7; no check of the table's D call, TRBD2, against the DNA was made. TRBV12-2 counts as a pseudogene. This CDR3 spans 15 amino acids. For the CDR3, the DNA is TGTGCAAGTCGCTCGGGACTAGCGGACTCCTACGAGCAGTACTTC. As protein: CASRSGLADSYEQYF.

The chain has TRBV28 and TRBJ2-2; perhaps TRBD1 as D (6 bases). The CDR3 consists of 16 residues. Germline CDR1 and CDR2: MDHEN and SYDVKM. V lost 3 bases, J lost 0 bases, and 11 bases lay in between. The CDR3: CASSFDTGTNTGELFF. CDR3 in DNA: TGTGCCAGCAGTTTCGACACAGGGACGAACACCGGGGAGCTGTTTTTT.

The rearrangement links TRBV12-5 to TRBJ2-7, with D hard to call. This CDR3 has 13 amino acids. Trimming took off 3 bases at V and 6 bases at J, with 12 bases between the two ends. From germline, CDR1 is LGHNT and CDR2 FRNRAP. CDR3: CASGLLTAGEQYF. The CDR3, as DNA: TGTGCTAGTGGTTTACTAACCGCTGGCGAGCAGTACTTC.